This entry concerns a single TCR beta chain. This clone is regarded as large (0.1 to 1%). The specificity of this receptor is unknown. Per-nucleotide qualities are absent, and no much larger clonotype sits a single base away. The patients who supplied the archived tumor blocks had received no neoadjuvant therapy before resection. The preserved-tissue arm of the study used about 30 surgical resection samples from about 25 previously untreated pancreatic ductal adenocarcinoma patients. For the resection arm, ten 5-micron curls of FFPE tumor adjacent to the multiplex immunohistochemistry slide were used for DNA extraction. The source of the sample is a study of CXCR4 blockade with PD-1 therapy in pancreatic cancer (dated by TCRdb to the late 2010s). About the full investigation: The study analyzed resected pancreatic ductal adenocarcinoma using multiplex immunohistochemistry and TCRbeta immunosequencing, along with ex vivo slice culture to test PD-1 and CXCR4 blockade. To look at intratumoral heterogeneity, the researchers TCR-sequenced two geographically distinct regions from each of 6 tumors.

The full study reports these points: Clonal expansion was observed in tumors, with a mean productive clonality of 0.14 compared with roughly 0.051 in healthy blood, but no correlation between clonality and survival was found. A strong correlation was found between the frequency of an amino acid clone and the number of distinct nucleotide rearrangements encoding that clone, which suggests convergent selection driven by common tumor antigens. Because only TCRbeta chains were sequenced, true antigen-specificity overlap among the convergent dominant clones remained unconfirmed, awaiting paired alpha-beta single-cell sequencing.

Extracted DNA was used for immunosequencing of TCRbeta CDR3 regions with the immunoSEQ Assay at Adaptive Biotechnologies. The original pipeline was this. To measure the absolute abundance of each unique TCRbeta CDR3, the sequences were collapsed and filtered. Clonality was calculated as 1 minus Pielou's evenness, with only productive in-frame rearrangements included in the computation. For regional overlap, the top 100 nucleotide rearrangements were followed across paired samples, and the Morisita index was used to compare paired samples against unrelated samples. Convergence of nucleotide rearrangements onto identical amino acid sequences was assessed with the immunoSEQ Rearrangement Details tool. TCRdb re-hosts the immuneACCESS table, in-frame sequences only. Its copies lack some clones; in the studies checked, an unresolved V gene accounts for under half of them, and the cause for the rest is not known. V, J and clone size derive from that table, while D and trimming were established from the DNA sequence. Present in this sample are roughly 570 clones, 35% to 55% of which were seen just once. The ten largest clonotypes hold around 24% of the sample.

The sequence was collected from a human donor with pancreatic ductal adenocarcinoma. What was sequenced was tumor tissue.

In nucleotides, the sequence is TGTGCCAGCAGTGAATCCGGGAACTCTGGAAACACCATATATTTT. The resulting protein is CASSESGNSGNTIYF. The chain links TRBV25-1 with TRBJ1-3, with the D gene not clear enough to name. From the cysteine up to the phenylalanine, the CDR3 has a length of 15 residues. Only CDR3 DNA is held: 45 bases, read in frame from base 1. The germline V gene gives CDR1 as MGHDK and CDR2 as SYGVNS. The germline ends are 7 bases apart after V is trimmed by 1 base and J by 0 bases. Reference TRBV25-1 and TRBJ1-3 proteins supply the regions before and after the CDR3; the full variable domain is: EADIYQTPRYLVIGTGKKITLECSQTMGHDKMYWYQQDPGMELHLIHYSYGVNSTEKGDLSSESTVSRIRTEHFPLTLESARPSHTSQYLCASSESGNSGNTIYFGEGSWLTVV.